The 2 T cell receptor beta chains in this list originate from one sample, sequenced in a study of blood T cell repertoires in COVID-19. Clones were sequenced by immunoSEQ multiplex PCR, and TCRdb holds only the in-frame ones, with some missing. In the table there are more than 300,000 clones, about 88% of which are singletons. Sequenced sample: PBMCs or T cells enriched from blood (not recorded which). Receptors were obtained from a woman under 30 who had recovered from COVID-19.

The CDR3 coding sequence is TGTGCCAGCAGCCAGGTTCAGGGTCTTGAGCAGTTCTTC. It translates to CASSQVQGLEQFF. The rearrangement joins TRBV3-1 (or the pseudogene TRBV3-2) to TRBJ2-1, with a tentative D call TRBD1 (5 bases). The CDR3 sequence is 13 residues long. The germline V gene encodes CDR1 LGHDT and CDR2 YNNKEL (reference sequence). V lost 3 bases to trimming and J lost 9 bases, with 12 bases between them.

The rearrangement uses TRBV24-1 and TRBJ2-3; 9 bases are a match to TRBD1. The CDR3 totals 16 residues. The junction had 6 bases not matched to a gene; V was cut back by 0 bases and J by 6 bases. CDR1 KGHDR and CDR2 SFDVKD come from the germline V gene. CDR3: CATSDLRDRVTDTQYF. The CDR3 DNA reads TGTGCCACCAGTGATTTGCGGGACAGGGTCACTGATACGCAGTATTTT.